This TCR beta chain was observed in a study of control samples from healthy donors and cancer patients. The CDR3 extends over 13 amino acids. Trimming at V came to 5 bases and at J to 6 bases, leaving 4 bases not matched to a gene. As for this clone: Different DNA sequences within this sample yield the same CDR3.

The protocol was immunoSEQ multiplex PCR, while the TCRdb copy is restricted to in-frame clones and leaves out a portion. The profile shows about 130,000 clones, just under 95% of them singletons. Sequencing was done on a sample of blood. The V call is TRBV12-3 or TRBV12-4, the J call TRBJ1-5; 7 bases map to TRBD1. The receptor was derived from a man aged 30-40 years in good health. CDR3 amino acids: CASSPRQGQPQHF. The CDR3, as DNA: TGTGCCAGCAGTCCTCGACAGGGTCAGCCCCAGCATTTT.